This TCR beta chain derives from a study of T cell clones after liver transplantation. For the study at large: Patients counted as tolerant after at least one year off all immunosuppression, enzymes not exceeding twice normal. Timepoints were pre-transplant, pre-withdrawal, and after withdrawal was completed or failed.

For this clone: No antigen is known for it.

Measured with immunoSEQ multiplex PCR; TCRdb has only the in-frame clones, and not every one. This table holds 65,000 to 85,000 clones, roughly 84% found once. Study conclusions and caveats: In two subjects, few donor cells limited the measurable donor-reactive repertoire.

Germline values: CDR1 WNHNN, CDR2 SYGVQD (reference sequence). V lost 3 bases to trimming and J lost 6 bases, with 9 bases between them. This CDR3 region has 13 residues. The origin of this receptor is a human patient who received a liver transplant. T cells may partly derive from the graft donor. This chain links TRBV10-1 with TRBJ2-1; D perhaps matches TRBD1 (5 bases). Sequences were derived from CD4+ T cells from blood, sampled 48 months after liver transplant. This CDR3 is CASSDTRGNEQFF. The CDR3 DNA reads TGCGCCAGCAGTGATACAAGGGGCAATGAGCAGTTCTTC.